This is a list of T cell receptor beta chains from one sample in a study of neurological immune-mediated disorders. TCRdb reprocessed the 5' RACE reads via MiXCR and lists one record per CDR3 protein. This repertoire shows approximately 51,000 distinct CDR3 sequences, about 3% found once; its top ten account for 5.5% to 6.5%. The sequencing sample was made of PBMCs. These receptors all stem from a man aged 40-49 years with multiple sclerosis. The CDR3 runs from the conserved cysteine through the conserved F or W. A D gene is named only where the DNA matches it firmly. Clone size is not always given. Where it is, it says once, few, many or a class for expanded clones.

clone_size d_call j_call v_call cdr3_aa cdr3_nt
many - TRBJ2-5 TRBV6-5 CASSSLLPQETQYF TGTGCCAGCAGTTCCCTCCTGCCACAAGAGACCCAGTACTTC
many TRBD1 TRBJ1-3 TRBV3-1 CASSPRDSPHGNTIYF TGTGCCAGCAGCCCCCGGGACAGCCCCCACGGAAACACCATATATTTT
many - TRBJ2-7 TRBV6-5 CASRMGVQGPFYEQYF TGTGCCAGCAGGATGGGGGTACAGGGACCATTCTACGAGCAGTACTTC
many TRBD1 TRBJ1-1 TRBV7-9 CASSKWDREGYTEAFF TGTGCCAGCAGCAAATGGGACAGGGAAGGGTACACTGAAGCTTTCTTT
many - TRBJ2-7 TRBV20-1 CSAQGFGSYEQYF TGCAGTGCTCAAGGCTTCGGGTCCTACGAGCAGTACTTC
many TRBD2 TRBJ2-7 TRBV6-5 CASSYEMGGFYEQYF TGTGCCAGCAGTTACGAAATGGGGGGGTTCTACGAGCAGTACTTC
many TRBD1 TRBJ1-2 TRBV10-3 CAISWGGQGDGYTF TGTGCCATCAGTTGGGGGGGACAGGGAGATGGCTACACCTTC
many - TRBJ2-7 TRBV3-1 CASHSKPGGEQYF TGTGCCAGCCACTCGAAACCCGGGGGCGAGCAGTACTTC
many TRBD2 TRBJ2-3 TRBV10-1 CASRGLAGTDTQYF TGCGCCAGCAGGGGACTAGCCGGCACAGATACGCAGTATTTT
many - TRBJ1-2 TRBV4-1 CASSQGARGAGGYTF TGCGCCAGCAGCCAAGGTGCCAGGGGCGCGGGAGGCTACACCTTC
many - TRBJ2-7 TRBV4-1 CASSQEQGGGYEQYF TGCGCCAGCAGCCAAGAGCAGGGTGGGGGCTACGAGCAGTACTTC
many TRBD1 TRBJ1-1 TRBV20-1 CSARDLTGLSTEAFF TGCAGTGCTAGAGATCTGACAGGGCTTTCCACTGAAGCTTTCTTT
many - TRBJ2-2 TRBV15 CATKKGDGELFF TGTGCCACGAAAAAAGGCGACGGGGAGCTGTTTTTT
many TRBD1 TRBJ2-7 TRBV28 CASSPGTVVHEQYF TGTGCCAGCAGTCCGGGGACAGTGGTCCACGAGCAGTACTTC
many TRBD2 TRBJ2-3 TRBV6-6 CASSYAAGGPSRDTQYF TGTGCCAGCAGTTACGCGGCGGGGGGTCCCTCCAGGGATACGCAGTATTTT
many TRBD1 TRBJ1-2 TRBV6-5 CASSFTTSPGQRGYTF TGTGCCAGCAGCTTTACCACGTCCCCGGGACAGAGGGGCTACACCTTC
many TRBD2 TRBJ2-3 TRBV20-1 CSASSAGGLTDTQYF TGCAGTGCTAGTTCGGCGGGGGGGCTGACAGATACGCAGTATTTT
- - TRBJ2-7 TRBV6-1 CASRGGQLDYEQYF TGTGCCAGCAGGGGAGGACAGTTAGACTACGAGCAGTACTTC
many TRBD2 TRBJ2-3 TRBV2 CASTLPGLAADTQYF TGTGCCAGCACTCTACCGGGACTAGCAGCAGATACGCAGTATTTT
many - TRBJ2-7 TRBV20-1 CSARDQARGPYEQYF TGCAGTGCTAGAGATCAGGCTAGGGGCCCTTACGAGCAGTACTTC
many - TRBJ2-7 TRBV2 CASSELLSGNEQYF TGTGCCAGCAGTGAACTTTTGTCGGGCAACGAGCAGTACTTC
many TRBD1 TRBJ2-2 TRBV7-9 CASSLGTGVTGELFF TGTGCCAGCAGCCTCGGGACAGGGGTCACCGGGGAGCTGTTTTTT
many - TRBJ2-5 TRBV3-1 CASSHRRETQYF TGTGCCAGCAGCCACAGGAGAGAGACCCAGTACTTC
many - TRBJ2-7 TRBV5-1 CASSYGPDRNSYEQYF TGCGCCAGCAGCTACGGCCCTGACAGGAACTCCTACGAGCAGTACTTC
many - TRBJ1-3 TRBV6-5 CASSYSSLSSSGNTIYF TGTGCCAGCAGTTACTCGTCCCTTTCGAGCTCTGGAAACACCATATATTTT
many TRBD1 TRBJ1-3 TRBV6-6 CASSGDRSSGNTIYF TGTGCCAGCAGTGGGGACAGGAGCTCTGGAAACACCATATATTTT
many - TRBJ2-7 TRBV5-1 CASSLQGLGTYEQYF TGCGCCAGCAGCTTACAGGGTCTTGGGACCTACGAGCAGTACTTC
many - TRBJ2-7 TRBV20-1 CSAEQGISYEQYF TGCAGTGCCGAACAGGGAATCTCCTACGAGCAGTACTTC
many - TRBJ2-1 TRBV25-1 CASRPGHGSSYNEQFF TGTGCCAGCAGGCCGGGACACGGAAGCTCCTACAATGAGCAGTTCTTC
many TRBD1 TRBJ1-2 TRBV5-1 CASSLGTGGLDGYTF TGCGCCAGCAGCTTGGGGACAGGGGGCTTAGATGGCTACACCTTC
many TRBD1 TRBJ1-2 TRBV29-1 CSGQGGANYGYTF TGCAGCGGACAGGGGGGGGCTAACTATGGCTACACCTTC
many TRBD2 TRBJ2-3 TRBV20-1 CSARTSGADTQYF TGCAGTGCGCGGACTAGCGGGGCAGATACGCAGTATTTT
many - TRBJ2-7 TRBV5-1 CASSLVGPGVEQYF TGCGCCAGCAGCTTGGTGGGACCCGGGGTCGAGCAGTACTTC
many TRBD2 TRBJ2-7 TRBV5-1 CASSLVGGDEGEQYF TGCGCCAGCAGCTTGGTCGGGGGGGATGAAGGAGAGCAGTACTTC
many - TRBJ1-6 TRBV5-1 CASSLESETGSPLHF TGCGCCAGCAGCTTGGAGTCGGAAACGGGTTCACCCCTCCACTTT
many TRBD1 TRBJ2-1 TRBV7-9 CASSPRVGTATYNEQFF TGTGCCAGCAGCCCCCGTGTAGGGACAGCTACCTACAATGAGCAGTTCTTC